In its sample, the clone carrying this T cell receptor (beta chain) was seen many times. Antigen specificity is unknown. This record belongs to a study of T cell repertoires in cytomegalovirus infection. Study at large: Well-studied HLA-B-restricted epitopes and recently identified HLA-C-restricted epitopes of CMV were both used in the study.

Study results and limitations: CMV carriers having the relevant HLA were flagged by cumulative public TCR beta family frequency. HLA-C-restricted CMV-specific TCR beta clonotypes were dominant in the ex vivo response.

Germline V gene data show CDR1 as SEHNR and CDR2 as FQNEAQ (reference sequence). The CDR3 spans 13 residues. Deletions cut 6 bases from V and 6 bases from J, with 13 bases between. TCRdb fed the reads into MiXCR, producing one record per CDR3 protein. The table shows approximately 120,000 distinct CDR3 sequences, with 29% occurring only once. The sample in question was CD8+ T cells from cultured PBMCs, obtained from culture after CMV antigen stimulation. The receptor was derived from a human donor in good health (CMV status not recorded). Some clones in this sample may be carry-over from other donors' samples. The chain recombines TRBV7-9 with TRBJ2-3; D uncertain. The DNA of the CDR3 is TGTGCCAGCAGTCCGGTAACGAGGGATACGCAGTATTTT. Protein sequence: CASSPVTRDTQYF.